The 26 T cell receptor beta chains below were found in one sample sequenced in a study of blood T cell repertoires in COVID-19. Method: immunoSEQ multiplex PCR; TCRdb's copy keeps in-frame clones and lacks some. The table has a few hundred thousand clones, approximately 90% seen once; the top ten hold about 10%. Source material: PBMCs or T cells enriched from blood (not recorded which). The receptors here all came from a woman between 45 and 60 years old who had recovered from COVID-19.

This clone appeared once. V is TRBV20-1 and J is TRBJ2-1; the D gene is possibly TRBD2 (5 bases). V was shortened by 3 bases and J by 3 bases, with 18 bases between the two germline ends. Germline assignment: CDR1 DFQATT and CDR2 SNEGSKA (reference sequence). This CDR3 has 16 residues. CDR3 amino acids: CSASREKGSIYNEQFF. In DNA form, the CDR3 reads TGCAGTGCTAGTCGGGAAAAGGGTTCTATCTACAATGAGCAGTTCTTC.

The genes are TRBV6-5 and TRBJ1-1, with D hard to call. The V end lost 0 bases, the J end lost 5 bases, and 7 bases lay between the germline ends. Germline-derived CDR1 and CDR2 are MNHEY and SVGAGI. The CDR3 extends over 13 amino acids. CDR3 protein: CASSYSEQTEAFF. The CDR3 DNA follows: TGTGCCAGCAGTTACTCGGAACAGACTGAAGCTTTCTTT.

CDR3 nucleotides: TGTGCCAGCCGGACAGGGAGTAACAATCAGCCCCAGCATTTT. This codes for CASRTGSNNQPQHF. The V gene is TRBV28, the J gene TRBJ1-5, with 8 bases that match TRBD1. Germline-derived CDR1 and CDR2 are MDHEN and SYDVKM. With V trimmed by 8 bases and J by 3 bases, 6 bases remained unmatched. The CDR3 runs to 14 residues.

This rearrangement joins TRBV5-5 to TRBJ1-2, with 7 bases that match TRBD1. The V gene end was trimmed by 4 bases and the J gene end by 5 bases; junction bases not matched to a gene: 11. CDR3 length: 15 residues. The germline V gene encodes CDR1 SGHKS and CDR2 YYEKEE (reference sequence). The CDR3 spells CASSPGQRRGYGYTF. The CDR3 nucleotides are TGTGCCAGCAGCCCGGGACAGCGCCGCGGGTATGGCTACACCTTC.

This rearrangement joins TRBV11-3 to TRBJ1-1, with 7 bases that match TRBD1. Trimming cost V 4 bases and J 1 base; bases outside gene matches: 3. Germline loops: CDR1 SGHNT, CDR2 YENEEA. The CDR3 has 14 amino acids. The CDR3 sequence: CASSSGTANTEAFF. The CDR3 region has the DNA TGTGCCAGCAGCTCAGGGACAGCGAACACTGAAGCTTTCTTT. Variable domain in full (rest from reference TRBV11-3 and TRBJ1-1): EAGVVQSPRYKIIEKKQPVAFWCNPISGHNTLYWYLQNLGQGPELLIRYENEEAVDDSQLPKDRFSAERLKGVDSTLKIQPAELGDSAVYLCASSSGTANTEAFFGQGTRLTVV.

The V call is TRBV25-1, the J call TRBJ2-5; unclear D gene. The V end lost 2 bases, the J end lost 9 bases, and 10 bases lay between the germline ends. The CDR3 consists of 12 residues. CDR1 and CDR2 from the germline V gene are MGHDK and SYGVNS. The chain's CDR3 is CASSEVSVAQYF. The CDR3 coding sequence is TGTGCCAGCAGTGAAGTATCAGTGGCCCAGTACTTC.

V and J are TRBV11-2 and TRBJ1-4; D remains unclear. The germline V and J ends were trimmed by 5 bases and 8 bases, with 21 bases remaining between them. The V gene's germline CDR1 is SGHAT and CDR2 FQNNGV. The CDR3 loop spans 16 amino acids. In DNA form, the CDR3 reads TGTGCCAGCAGCCGTGACGGAGGCTCCGGTAGGGAAAAACTGTTTTTT. This sequence encodes CASSRDGGSGREKLFF.

The rearrangement joins TRBV18 to TRBJ2-2, with TRBD2 matching over 10 bases. This CDR3 has 15 residues. The V segment lost 3 bases and the J segment 5 bases; nucleotides outside the gene matches: 3. Per the germline V gene, CDR1 is KGHSH and CDR2 is LQKENI. The CDR3 loop reads CASSPSSGRTGELFF. CDR3 DNA sequence: TGTGCCAGCTCACCTTCTAGCGGGAGAACCGGGGAGCTGTTTTTT.

V is TRBV7-8 and J is TRBJ2-1; D may be TRBD1 or TRBD2 (6 bases each). V lost 5 bases and J lost 2, with 13 bases in between. Germline loops: CDR1 SGHVS, CDR2 FQNEAQ. CDR3 length equals 15 residues. CDR3 DNA sequence: TGTGCCAGCAGCCGACAGGCGGGGACCTACAATGAGCAGTTCTTC. Its translation: CASSRQAGTYNEQFF. The full variable domain, rest sourced from reference TRBV7-8 and TRBJ2-1, is GAGVSQSPRYKVAKRGQDVALRCDPISGHVSLFWYQQALGQGPEFLTYFQNEAQLDKSGLPSDRFFAERPEGSVSTLKIQRTQQEDSAVYLCASSRQAGTYNEQFFGPGTRLTVL.

V and J are TRBV3-1 (or the pseudogene TRBV3-2) and TRBJ2-2; no reliable D call. Looked up from germline, CDR1 is LGHDT and CDR2 is YNNKEL (reference sequence). Trimming took off 1 base at V and 0 bases at J, with 3 bases between the two ends. The CDR3 is 14 residues long. The CDR3 protein is CASSQVTNTGELFF. The CDR3 DNA sequence: TGTGCCAGCAGCCAAGTCACGAACACCGGGGAGCTGTTTTTT.

CDR3 nucleotides: TGTGCCAGCAGTTCGCGGCTAAACTATGGCTACACCTTC. Translated, it gives CASSSRLNYGYTF. The rearrangement uses TRBV2 and TRBJ1-2; D call uncertain. The V gene's germline CDR1 is SNHLY and CDR2 FYNNEI. CDR3 length: 13 amino acids. V was pared by 5 bases and J by 2 bases, with 9 bases between.

The chain has TRBV6-4 and TRBJ2-3, with no clear D. This CDR3 is built from 15 residues. CDR1 and CDR2 (germline): MRHNA, SNTAGT. V was cut by 3 bases and J by 1 base, with 11 bases left in between. In nucleotides, the CDR3 is TGTGCCAGCAGTGAGTTTAACACCGGCACAGATACGCAGTATTTT. The encoded protein is CASSEFNTGTDTQYF.

The rearrangement joins TRBV19 to TRBJ1-5, with D unclear. Germline lookup yields CDR1 LNHDA and CDR2 SQIVND (reference sequence). The CDR3 totals 12 residues. Trimming pared 6 bases from V and 3 bases from J, leaving 6 bases between. This chain's CDR3 is CASRDSNQPQHF. CDR3 coding DNA: TGTGCCAGTAGGGACTCCAATCAGCCCCAGCATTTT.

The rearrangement uses TRBV12-3 or TRBV12-4 and TRBJ1-1, with 7 positions matching TRBD1. The ends lost 7 bases at V and 5 bases at J; junction bases unmatched: 7. This CDR3 region has 13 residues. The DNA for the CDR3 is TGTGCCAGCAATCTCTTACAGGGGACTGAAGCTTTCTTT. Translating gives CASNLLQGTEAFF.

This chain links TRBV6-2 or TRBV6-3 with TRBJ1-2; D unresolved. CDR3 length equals 13 residues. With 7 bases removed from V and 3 bases from J, the gap between germline ends came to 12 bases. Germline assignment: CDR1 MNHEY and CDR2 SVGEGT. In DNA form, the CDR3 reads TGTGCCAGCACCCCAAGGGAGGACTATGGCTACACCTTC. Translating gives CASTPREDYGYTF.

The chain joins TRBV18 to TRBJ2-3, with 7 bases lining up with TRBD2. V was clipped by 3 bases and J by 6 bases; unmatched bases: 12. The germline gives CDR1 KGHSH, CDR2 LQKENI. CDR3 length: 16 amino acids. CDR3 sequence reads: CASSPMRTSITDTQYF. The DNA of the CDR3 is TGTGCCAGCTCACCTATGAGGACTAGTATTACGGATACGCAGTATTTT.

J is TRBJ2-3 and V is TRBV2, with a possible D match to TRBD2 (5 bases). Trimming took off 4 bases at V and 4 bases at J, with 9 bases between the two ends. Germline V CDR1 and CDR2: SNHLY, FYNNEI. This CDR3 contains 13 residues. CDR3 bases: TGTGCCAGCAGTGGTATGGGAGCAGATACGCAGTATTTT. Residues: CASSGMGADTQYF.

This clone has only one observation. This sequence joins TRBV2 and TRBJ1-1; 8 bases match TRBD1. V dropped 4 bases and J dropped 13; count of bases not matched to a gene: 14. Germline CDR1 SNHLY, CDR2 FYNNEI. This CDR3 is 14 amino acids long. CDR3 residues: CASSGTRGQTGGFF. As DNA, the CDR3 is TGTGCCAGCAGTGGAACCAGGGGGCAGACTGGGGGTTTCTTT.

The CDR3 loop is CASSRGGRKWSEAFF. The DNA for the CDR3 is TGTGCCAGCAGTCGGGGGGGAAGGAAATGGTCTGAAGCTTTCTTT. V usage is TRBV2 and J usage is TRBJ1-1, with D perhaps matching TRBD1 (5 bases). The V end was cut by 5 bases, the J end by 6 bases, with 19 bases between. This CDR3 has 15 amino acids. Per the germline V gene, CDR1 is SNHLY and CDR2 is FYNNEI.

Written as DNA, the CDR3 is TGTGCCAGCAGCTCTCGGACAGACTCTGGAAACACCATATATTTT. It yields the protein CASSSRTDSGNTIYF. This chain joins TRBV11-3 and TRBJ1-3, with a possible D match to TRBD1 (6 bases). Trimming shortened V by 4 bases and J by 0 bases, and 10 bases separated the two germline ends. There are 15 residues in the CDR3. Germline V lookup: CDR1 SGHNT, CDR2 YENEEA. Looking up the rest from reference TRBV11-3 and TRBJ1-3 gives the full variable domain: EAGVVQSPRYKIIEKKQPVAFWCNPISGHNTLYWYLQNLGQGPELLIRYENEEAVDDSQLPKDRFSAERLKGVDSTLKIQPAELGDSAVYLCASSSRTDSGNTIYFGEGSWLTVV.

In this sample, this clone turned up once. CDR3 in amino acids: CASSPRQGARNYGYTF. The CDR3 nucleotides read TGTGCCAGCAGCCCGCGACAGGGGGCCCGGAACTATGGCTACACCTTC. The chain employs TRBV3-1 (or the pseudogene TRBV3-2) and TRBJ1-2; 10 bases map to TRBD1. The CDR3 is made up of 16 amino acids. V lost 4 bases, J lost 2 bases, and 7 bases stayed unmatched. CDR1 and CDR2 from the germline V gene are LGHDT and YNNKEL (reference sequence).

The rearrangement uses TRBV28 and TRBJ1-1, with D tentatively TRBD1 (5 bases). Trimming removed 6 bases from V and 0 bases from J, with 11 bases in between. The CDR3 totals 14 residues. The germline gives CDR1 MDHEN, CDR2 SYDVKM. CDR3 bases: TGTGCCAGCAGACCAGGACACTTGAACACTGAAGCTTTCTTT. This codes for CASRPGHLNTEAFF.

This clone was counted a few times. The gene calls are TRBV5-1 and TRBJ2-7; 9 bases are shared with TRBD1. This CDR3 contains 16 residues. Germline trimming cut 0 bases from V and 1 base from J; bases unmatched to any gene: 5. The germline gives CDR1 SGHRS, CDR2 YFSETQ. The CDR3 here is CASSLAAGTGSYEQYF. CDR3 nucleotide sequence: TGCGCCAGCAGCTTGGCCGCCGGGACAGGGTCCTACGAGCAGTACTTC.

The V call is TRBV24-1, the J call TRBJ1-2; 7 positions agree with TRBD1. The CDR3 has 13 amino acids. After removal of 9 bases from V and 6 bases from J, the junction contained 9 bases not matched to a gene. Germline-derived CDR1 and CDR2 are KGHDR and SFDVKD. The CDR3 region has the DNA TGTGCCACCCGAAGGCTAGGGGGCAATGGCTACACCTTC. This gives the protein CATRRLGGNGYTF.

This clone was recorded once. The V gene is TRBV6-2 or TRBV6-3, the J gene TRBJ1-1, with TRBD1 as a possible D gene (5 bases). The germline V gene encodes CDR1 MNHEY and CDR2 SVGEGT. The germline V and J ends were trimmed by 2 bases and 4 bases, with 14 bases remaining between them. The CDR3 sequence is 15 residues long. In DNA, the CDR3 is TGTGCCAGCAGTTACGGGGGGGGGTGGCCCACTGAAGCTTTCTTT. Protein: CASSYGGGWPTEAFF.

The CDR3 DNA follows: TGTGCCAGCAGCTTGGGTGGCAGGGGGTATGGCTACACCTTC. Translating gives CASSLGGRGYGYTF. The chain carries TRBV5-6 and TRBJ1-2; the match to TRBD1 covers 7 bases. Germline CDR1 and CDR2: SGHDT and YYEEEE. After removal of 0 bases from V and 5 bases from J, the junction contained 4 bases not matched to a gene. The CDR3 sequence is 14 residues long.